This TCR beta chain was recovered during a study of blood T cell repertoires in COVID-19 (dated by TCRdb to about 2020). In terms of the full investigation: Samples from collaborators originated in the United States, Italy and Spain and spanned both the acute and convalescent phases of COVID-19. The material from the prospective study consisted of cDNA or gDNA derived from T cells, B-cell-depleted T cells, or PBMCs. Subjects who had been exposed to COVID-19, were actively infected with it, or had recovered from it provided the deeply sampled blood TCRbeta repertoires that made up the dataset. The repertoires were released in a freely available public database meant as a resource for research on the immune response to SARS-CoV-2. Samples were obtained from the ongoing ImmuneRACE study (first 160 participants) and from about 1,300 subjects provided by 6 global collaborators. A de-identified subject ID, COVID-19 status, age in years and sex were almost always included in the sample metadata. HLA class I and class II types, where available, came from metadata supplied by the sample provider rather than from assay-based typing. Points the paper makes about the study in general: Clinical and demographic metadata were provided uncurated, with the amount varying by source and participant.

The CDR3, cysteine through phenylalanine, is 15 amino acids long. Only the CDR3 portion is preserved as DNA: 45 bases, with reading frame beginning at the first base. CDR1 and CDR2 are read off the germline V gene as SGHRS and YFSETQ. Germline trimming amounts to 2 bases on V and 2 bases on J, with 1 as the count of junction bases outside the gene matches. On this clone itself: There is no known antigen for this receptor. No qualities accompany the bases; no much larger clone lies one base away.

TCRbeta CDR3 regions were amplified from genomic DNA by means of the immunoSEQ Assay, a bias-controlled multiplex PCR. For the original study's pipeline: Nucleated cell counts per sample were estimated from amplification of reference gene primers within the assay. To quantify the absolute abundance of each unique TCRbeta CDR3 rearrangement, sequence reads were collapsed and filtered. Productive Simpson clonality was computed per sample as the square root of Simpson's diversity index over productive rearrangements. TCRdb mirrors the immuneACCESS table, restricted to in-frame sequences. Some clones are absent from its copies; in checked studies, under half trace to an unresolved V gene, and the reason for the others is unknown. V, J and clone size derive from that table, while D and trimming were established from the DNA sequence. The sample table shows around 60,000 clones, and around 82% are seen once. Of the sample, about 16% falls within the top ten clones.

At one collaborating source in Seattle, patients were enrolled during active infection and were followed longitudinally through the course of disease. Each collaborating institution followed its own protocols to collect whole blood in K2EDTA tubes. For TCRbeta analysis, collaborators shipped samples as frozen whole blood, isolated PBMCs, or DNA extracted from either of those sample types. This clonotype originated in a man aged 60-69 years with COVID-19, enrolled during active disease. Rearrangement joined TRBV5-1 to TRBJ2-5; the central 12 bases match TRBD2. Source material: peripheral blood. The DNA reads TGCGCCAGCAGCTTCGGACTAGCGGGACAAGAGACCCAGTACTTC. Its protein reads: CASSFGLAGQETQYF.